This entry concerns a single TCR beta chain. A much larger clone lies one base from this, so it may be a read error. The CDR3 runs 14 residues. Germline V CDR1 and CDR2: SGHRS, YFSETQ. Bulk tumor genomic DNA, 450 to 600 ng per sample, was the template. The authors collected several far-apart biopsies from each primary tumor during surgery. Their non-small cell lung cancer was newly diagnosed and untreated, and the patients underwent curative surgery. The data derive from a study of immune heterogeneity within non-small cell lung tumors. A first 10-cycle multiplex round used 32 V-gene and 13 J-gene primers on TCR beta CDR3. TCRdb re-derived calls from the multiplex PCR reads in MiXCR, one entry per CDR3 protein. The sample consists of approximately 11,000 distinct CDR3 sequences, around 30% of them appearing once.

The chain combines TRBV5-1 with TRBJ1-2; a possible D gene is TRBD1 (5 bases). What was sequenced was lung tumor tissue. The sequence was obtained from a woman aged 45 to 65 with non-small cell lung cancer. The CDR3 loop is CASSFAGEGYRYTF. The CDR3 nucleotides are TGCGCCAGCAGCTTTGCGGGGGAAGGCTATCGCTACACCTTC.